These T cell receptor beta chains were read from a single sample in a study of cytomegalovirus exposure and HLA in healthy donors. The repertoire was sequenced with immunoSEQ multiplex PCR; TCRdb's copy has only in-frame clones and lacks some. The sample records around 110,000 clones, 70% to 75% being singletons. Sequencing was performed on PBMCs. These receptor sequences come from a female donor in good health and CMV-seronegative. Each CDR3 is given with its conserved first and last residue. The D gene is left open where the match is weak. Clone size is given for some rows only: seen once, a few or many times, or a class if the clone is expanded.

clone size	J gene	D gene	V gene	CDR3 protein	CDR3 DNA
.	TRBJ1-2	.	TRBV15	CATSRDKGGFAGYTF	TGTGCCACCAGCAGAGATAAGGGGGGGTTCGCTGGCTACACCTTC
.	TRBJ1-5	TRBD1	TRBV5-1	CASSLTGDMMEPQHF	TGCGCCAGCAGCTTGACAGGGGATATGATGGAGCCCCAGCATTTT
.	TRBJ2-1	TRBD2	TRBV29-1	CSVEVVAGDGEQFF	TGCAGCGTTGAAGTGGTAGCGGGAGACGGGGAGCAGTTCTTC
few	TRBJ2-1	TRBD2	TRBV7-8	CASSFVSSGYNEQFF	TGTGCCAGCAGCTTCGTATCTAGCGGGTACAATGAGCAGTTCTTC
.	TRBJ2-3	TRBD2	TRBV6-1	CASSEGLAVTDTQYF	TGTGCCAGCAGCGAAGGACTAGCGGTTACAGATACGCAGTATTTT
.	TRBJ1-5	TRBD1	TRBV2	CASRQGAGQPQHF	TGTGCCAGCAGGCAGGGGGCCGGTCAGCCCCAGCATTTT
few	TRBJ2-1	TRBD2	TRBV6-6	CASSYLAEAPHNEQFF	TGTGCCAGCAGTTACCTAGCGGAGGCCCCCCACAATGAGCAGTTCTTC
few	TRBJ2-7	TRBD1	TRBV15	CATSRDEGAAYEQYF	TGTGCCACCAGCAGAGATGAGGGGGCGGCTTACGAGCAGTACTTC
.	TRBJ2-3	.	TRBV7-8	CASSYVTGSGTDTQYF	TGTGCCAGCAGCTACGTTACAGGATCCGGCACAGATACGCAGTATTTT
.	TRBJ2-3	TRBD1	TRBV10-1	CASSEDREPDTQYF	TGCGCCAGCAGTGAGGACAGGGAGCCAGATACGCAGTATTTT
once	TRBJ2-1	TRBD2	TRBV5-4	CASSRSGSSYNEQFF	TGTGCCAGCAGCCGTAGCGGGAGCTCCTACAATGAGCAGTTCTTC
.	TRBJ1-1	.	TRBV27	CASSLGTGGTEAFF	TGTGCCAGCAGTTTAGGAACCGGGGGCACTGAAGCTTTCTTT
.	TRBJ2-5	TRBD2	TRBV10-3	CAISELAGTQETQYF	TGTGCCATCAGTGAACTAGCGGGCACGCAAGAGACCCAGTACTTC
few	TRBJ2-6	.	TRBV29-1	CSVDSMGGSGANVLTF	TGCAGCGTTGATAGTATGGGGGGCTCTGGGGCCAACGTCCTGACTTTC
.	TRBJ2-1	.	TRBV18	CASSPSTGLRRNEQFF	TGTGCCAGCTCACCTTCGACAGGTCTAAGGAGGAATGAGCAGTTCTTC
.	TRBJ2-7	TRBD2	TRBV5-1	CASSGVPGRAYEQYF	TGCGCCAGCAGTGGTGTCCCGGGGAGGGCCTACGAGCAGTACTTC
.	TRBJ1-5	TRBD1	TRBV19	CASSMGQDLRKPQHF	TGTGCCAGTAGTATGGGACAGGACCTTAGGAAGCCCCAGCATTTT
.	TRBJ1-5	.	TRBV6-1	CASRWTDNQPQHF	TGTGCCAGCAGATGGACAGACAATCAGCCCCAGCATTTT
.	TRBJ2-7	TRBD2	TRBV5-4	CASSLFLAGEQYF	TGTGCCAGCAGCTTGTTCTTAGCGGGGGAGCAGTACTTC
.	TRBJ1-2	TRBD1	TRBV4-1	CASSHPPGQSYGYTF	TGCGCCAGCAGCCACCCTCCGGGACAGTCCTATGGCTACACCTTC
.	TRBJ2-1	TRBD2	TRBV9	CASSPRRGGTYNEQFF	TGTGCCAGCAGCCCTAGACGGGGGGGAACCTACAATGAGCAGTTCTTC
few	TRBJ2-1	.	TRBV27	CASSLVLSYNEQFF	TGTGCCAGCTCCCTCGTCCTCTCCTACAATGAGCAGTTCTTC
.	TRBJ1-5	.	TRBV19	CASLQGLGQPQHF	TGTGCCAGTTTACAGGGTTTGGGTCAGCCCCAGCATTTT
.	TRBJ2-3	TRBD2	TRBV9	CASSVGAGGGTDTQYF	TGTGCCAGCAGCGTCGGCGCGGGGGGGGGCACAGATACGCAGTATTTT
few	TRBJ2-2	.	TRBV9	CASSVVRDGELFF	TGTGCCAGCAGCGTAGTACGGGACGGGGAGCTGTTTTTT
.	TRBJ1-1	.	TRBV30	CAWRSLLNTEAFF	TGTGCCTGGAGGAGCCTATTGAACACTGAAGCTTTCTTT
.	TRBJ1-1	TRBD1	TRBV10-3	CAIGGTGHTEAFF	TGTGCCATCGGGGGGACAGGTCACACTGAAGCTTTCTTT